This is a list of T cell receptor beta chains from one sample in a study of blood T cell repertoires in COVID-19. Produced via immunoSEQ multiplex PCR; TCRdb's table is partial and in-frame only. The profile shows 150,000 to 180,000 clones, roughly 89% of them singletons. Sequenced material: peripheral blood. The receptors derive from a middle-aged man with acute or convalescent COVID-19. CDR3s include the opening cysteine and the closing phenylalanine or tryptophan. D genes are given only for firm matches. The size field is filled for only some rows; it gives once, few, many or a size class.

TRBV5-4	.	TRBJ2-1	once	TGTGCCAGCAGCCAGGACTACCCGAGAGAGGAGCAGTTCTTC	CASSQDYPREEQFF
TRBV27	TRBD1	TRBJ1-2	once	TGTGCCAGCAGTCGACAGGGCCTTAACTATGGCTACACCTTC	CASSRQGLNYGYTF
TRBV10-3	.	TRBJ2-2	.	TGTGCCATCAGGGGAGGAGGGTTTATAGCCCCCGGGGAGCTGTTTTTT	CAIRGGGFIAPGELFF
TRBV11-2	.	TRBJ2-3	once	TGTGCCAGCAGTCCCAGTGGAGATACGCAGTATTTT	CASSPSGDTQYF
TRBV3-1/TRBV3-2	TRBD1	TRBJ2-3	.	TGTGCCAGCAGCCTCCGGGACAGTGGGACAGATACGCAGTATTTT	CASSLRDSGTDTQYF
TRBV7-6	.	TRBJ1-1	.	TGTGCCAGCAGCTTAGGGCGGGAAGGGAACACTGAAGCTTTCTTT	CASSLGREGNTEAFF
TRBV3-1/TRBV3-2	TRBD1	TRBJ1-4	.	TGTGCCAGCAGCCACGCCGGGACAGGGGAAAAACTGTTTTTT	CASSHAGTGEKLFF
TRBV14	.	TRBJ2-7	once	TGTGCCAGCAGTTTACGCTCCGGGACATCGGGGGGAAGCGAGCAGTACTTC	CASSLRSGTSGGSEQYF
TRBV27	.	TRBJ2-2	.	TGTGCCAGCAGTTCCTCTCCGGGGGAGCTGTTTTTT	CASSSSPGELFF
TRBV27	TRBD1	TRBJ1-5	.	TGTGCCAGCAGCACAGACAGGGCTAATCAGCCCCAGCATTTT	CASSTDRANQPQHF
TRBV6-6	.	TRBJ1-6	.	TGTGCCAGCAGTGATACCATGTTCAGTAATTCACCCCTCCACTTT	CASSDTMFSNSPLHF
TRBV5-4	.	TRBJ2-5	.	TGTGCCAGCAGCTTTAATGGGCCCGTGGGAGAGACCCAGTACTTC	CASSFNGPVGETQYF
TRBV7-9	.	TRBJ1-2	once	TGTGCCAGCAGCCAGGGGAGGGACAAGTATGGCTACACCTTC	CASSQGRDKYGYTF